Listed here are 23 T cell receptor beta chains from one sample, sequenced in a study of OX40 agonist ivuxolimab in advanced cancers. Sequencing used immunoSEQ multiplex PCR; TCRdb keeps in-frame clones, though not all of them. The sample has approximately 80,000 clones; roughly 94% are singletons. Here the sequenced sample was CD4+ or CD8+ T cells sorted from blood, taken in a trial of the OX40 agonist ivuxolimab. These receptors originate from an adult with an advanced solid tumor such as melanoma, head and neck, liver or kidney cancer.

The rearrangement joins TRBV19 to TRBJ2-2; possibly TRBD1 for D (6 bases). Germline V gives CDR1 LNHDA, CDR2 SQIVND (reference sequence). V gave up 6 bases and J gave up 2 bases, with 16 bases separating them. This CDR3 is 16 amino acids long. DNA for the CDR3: TGTGCCAGTAGAGACAGGCCCCCTTCAAACACCGGGGAGCTGTTTTTT. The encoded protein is CASRDRPPSNTGELFF.

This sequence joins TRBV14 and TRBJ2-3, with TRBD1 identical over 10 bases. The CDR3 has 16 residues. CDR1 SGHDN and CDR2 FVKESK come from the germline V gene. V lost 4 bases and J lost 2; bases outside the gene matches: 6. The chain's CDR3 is CASSPRQGALTDTQYF. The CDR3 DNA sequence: TGTGCCAGCAGCCCCCGACAGGGGGCCCTCACAGATACGCAGTATTTT.

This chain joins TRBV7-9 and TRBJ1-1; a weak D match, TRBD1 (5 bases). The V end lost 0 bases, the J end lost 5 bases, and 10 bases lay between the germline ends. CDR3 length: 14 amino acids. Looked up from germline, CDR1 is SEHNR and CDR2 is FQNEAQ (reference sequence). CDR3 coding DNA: TGTGCCAGCAGCTTAGCGTTGGGGCCGACTGAAGCTTTCTTT. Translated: CASSLALGPTEAFF.

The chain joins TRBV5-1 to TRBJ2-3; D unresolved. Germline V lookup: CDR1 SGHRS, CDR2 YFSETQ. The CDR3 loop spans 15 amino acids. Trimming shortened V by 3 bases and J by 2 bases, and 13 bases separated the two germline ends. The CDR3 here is CASSSAGPSTDTQYF. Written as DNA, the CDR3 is TGCGCCAGCAGCTCCGCCGGGCCCTCCACAGATACGCAGTATTTT. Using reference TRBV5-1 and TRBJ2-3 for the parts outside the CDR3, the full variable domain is KAGVTQTPRYLIKTRGQQVTLSCSPISGHRSVSWYQQTPGQGLQFLFEYFSETQRNKGNFPGRFSGRQFSNSRSEMNVSTLELGDSALYLCASSSAGPSTDTQYFGPGTRLTVL.

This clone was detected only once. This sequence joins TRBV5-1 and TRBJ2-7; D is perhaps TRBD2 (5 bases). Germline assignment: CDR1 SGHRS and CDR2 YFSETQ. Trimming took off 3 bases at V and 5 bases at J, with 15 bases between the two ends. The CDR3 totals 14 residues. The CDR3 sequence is CASSSGILRDEQYF. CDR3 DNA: TGCGCCAGCAGCTCCGGGATTCTAAGGGACGAGCAGTACTTC.

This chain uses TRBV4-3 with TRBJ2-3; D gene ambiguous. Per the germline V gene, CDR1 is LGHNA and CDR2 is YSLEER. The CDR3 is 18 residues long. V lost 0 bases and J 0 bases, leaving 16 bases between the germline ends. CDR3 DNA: TGCGCCAGCAGCCAAGATAGGATCAGGTATTCTAGCACAGATACGCAGTATTTT. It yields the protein CASSQDRIRYSSTDTQYF.

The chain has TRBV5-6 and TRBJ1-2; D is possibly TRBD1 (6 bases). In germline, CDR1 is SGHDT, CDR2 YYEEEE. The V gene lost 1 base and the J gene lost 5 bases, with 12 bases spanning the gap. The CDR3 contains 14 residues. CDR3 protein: CASSLQDSLYGYTF. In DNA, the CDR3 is TGTGCCAGCAGCTTGCAGGACAGCTTATATGGCTACACCTTC.

The CDR3: CASTLTGTQPQHF. DNA of the CDR3: TGTGCCAGCACCCTCACAGGGACCCAGCCCCAGCATTTT. The chain has TRBV28 and TRBJ1-5, with D possibly TRBD1 on 6 matching bases. Trimming pared 7 bases from V and 7 bases from J, leaving 14 bases between. CDR3 length: 13 amino acids. Germline V gene lookup returns CDR1 MDHEN and CDR2 SYDVKM.

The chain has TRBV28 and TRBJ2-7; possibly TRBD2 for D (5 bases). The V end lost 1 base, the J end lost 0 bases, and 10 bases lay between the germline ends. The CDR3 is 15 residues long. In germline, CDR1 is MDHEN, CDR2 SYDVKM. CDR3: CASSLLQRSSYEQYF. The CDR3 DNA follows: TGTGCCAGCAGTTTATTACAGCGGAGCTCCTACGAGCAGTACTTC.

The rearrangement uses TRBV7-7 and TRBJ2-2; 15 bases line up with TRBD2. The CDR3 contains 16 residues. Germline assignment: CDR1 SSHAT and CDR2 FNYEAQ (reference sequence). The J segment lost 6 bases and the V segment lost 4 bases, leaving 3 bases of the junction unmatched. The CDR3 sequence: CASSSGLAGGPGELFF. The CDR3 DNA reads TGTGCCAGCAGCTCAGGACTAGCGGGAGGGCCCGGGGAGCTGTTTTTT.

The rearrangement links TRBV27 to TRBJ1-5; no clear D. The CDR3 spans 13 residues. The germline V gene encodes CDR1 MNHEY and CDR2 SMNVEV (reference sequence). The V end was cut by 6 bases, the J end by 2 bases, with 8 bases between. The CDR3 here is CASRPGGNQPQHF. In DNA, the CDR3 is TGTGCCAGCAGGCCTGGGGGCAATCAGCCCCAGCATTTT.

The DNA of the CDR3 is TGTGCCAGCTCAGACAGGCTTCTATACGAGCAGTACTTC. Residues: CASSDRLLYEQYF. The chain employs TRBV18 and TRBJ2-7; a weak D match, TRBD1 (6 bases). CDR3 length: 13 residues. CDR1 KGHSH and CDR2 LQKENI come from the germline V gene. V was shortened by 5 bases and J by 4 bases, with 12 bases between the two germline ends.

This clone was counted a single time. The CDR3 DNA reads TGTGCCAGCAGCGATTCCGGGACAGCCTACGAGCAGTACTTC. Its translation: CASSDSGTAYEQYF. The V call is TRBV7-8, the J call TRBJ2-7; TRBD1 matches 7 bases. The CDR3 totals 14 residues. The J segment lost 2 bases and the V segment lost 5 bases, leaving 6 bases of the junction unmatched. The germline V gene has CDR1 SGHVS and CDR2 FQNEAQ.

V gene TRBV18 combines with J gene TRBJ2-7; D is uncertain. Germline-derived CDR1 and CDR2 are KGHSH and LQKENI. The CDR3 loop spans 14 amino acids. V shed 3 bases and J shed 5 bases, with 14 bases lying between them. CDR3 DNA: TGTGCCAGCTCACCGGGCCCCTCCTGGGACGAGCAGTACTTC. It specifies CASSPGPSWDEQYF.

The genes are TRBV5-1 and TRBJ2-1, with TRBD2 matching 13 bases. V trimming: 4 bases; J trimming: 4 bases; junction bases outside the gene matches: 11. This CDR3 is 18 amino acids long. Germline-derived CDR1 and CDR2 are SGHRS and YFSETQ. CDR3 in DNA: TGCGCCAGCAGCCCACGGACTAGCGGGAGTTTTGTGTACAATGAGCAGTTCTTC. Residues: CASSPRTSGSFVYNEQFF.

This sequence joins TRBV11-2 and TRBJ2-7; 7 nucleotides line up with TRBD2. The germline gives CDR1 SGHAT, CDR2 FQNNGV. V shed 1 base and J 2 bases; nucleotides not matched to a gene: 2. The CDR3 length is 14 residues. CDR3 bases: TGTGCCAGCAGCTTAGGGGCGGGGGCCTACGAGCAGTACTTC. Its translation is CASSLGAGAYEQYF. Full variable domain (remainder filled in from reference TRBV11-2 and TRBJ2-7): EAGVAQSPRYKIIEKRQSVAFWCNPISGHATLYWYQQILGQGPKLLIQFQNNGVVDDSQLPKDRFSAERLKGVDSTLKIQPAKLEDSAVYLCASSLGAGAYEQYFGPGTRLTVT.

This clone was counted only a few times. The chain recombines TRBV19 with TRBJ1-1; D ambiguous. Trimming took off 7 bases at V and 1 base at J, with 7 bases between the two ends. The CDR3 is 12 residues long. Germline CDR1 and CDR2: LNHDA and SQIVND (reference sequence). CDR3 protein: CASKQSNTEAFF. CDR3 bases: TGTGCCAGTAAGCAGTCGAACACTGAAGCTTTCTTT.

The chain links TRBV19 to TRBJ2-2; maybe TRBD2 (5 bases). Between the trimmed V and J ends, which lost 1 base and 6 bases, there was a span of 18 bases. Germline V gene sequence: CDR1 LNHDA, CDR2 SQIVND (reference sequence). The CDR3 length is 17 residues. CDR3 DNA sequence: TGTGCCAGTAGTATAGTCAGCCCGGGAAAATATGCCGGGGAGCTGTTTTTT. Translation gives CASSIVSPGKYAGELFF.

The CDR3 region has the DNA TGTGCCAGCAGCTTAGTGTCGTCAGACAATCAGCCCCAGCATTTT. Its protein is CASSLVSSDNQPQHF. The chain has TRBV7-9 and TRBJ1-5; no firm D call. Germline V gives CDR1 SEHNR, CDR2 FQNEAQ (reference sequence). This CDR3 region has 15 residues. Trimming took off 1 base at V and 3 bases at J, with 10 bases between the two ends. The variable domain in full, with the rest retrieved from reference TRBV7-9 and TRBJ1-5, is DTGVSQNPRHKITKRGQNVTFRCDPISEHNRLYWYRQTLGQGPEFLTYFQNEAQLEKSRLLSDRFSAERPKGSFSTLEIQRTEQGDSAMYLCASSLVSSDNQPQHFGDGTRLSIL.

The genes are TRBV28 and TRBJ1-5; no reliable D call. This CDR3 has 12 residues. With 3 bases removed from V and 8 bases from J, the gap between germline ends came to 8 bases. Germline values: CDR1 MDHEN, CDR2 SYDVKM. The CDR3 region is CASSFGGEPQHF. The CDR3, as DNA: TGTGCCAGCAGTTTTGGAGGTGAGCCCCAGCATTTT.

In DNA, the CDR3 is TGTGCCAGCAGCCCCCAGTCTGCGGGAGGGCCTGGCAATGAGCAGTTCTTC. Encoded protein: CASSPQSAGGPGNEQFF. The V gene is TRBV7-9, the J gene TRBJ2-1; 9 nucleotides line up with TRBD2. The V gene end was trimmed by 5 bases and the J gene end by 6 bases; junction bases not matched to a gene: 14. The CDR3 loop spans 17 amino acids. Germline lookup yields CDR1 SEHNR and CDR2 FQNEAQ (reference sequence).

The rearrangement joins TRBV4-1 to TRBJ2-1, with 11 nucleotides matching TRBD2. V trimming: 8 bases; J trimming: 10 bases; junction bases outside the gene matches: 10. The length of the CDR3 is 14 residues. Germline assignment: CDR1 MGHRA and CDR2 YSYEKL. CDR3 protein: CASGSGGADQEQFF. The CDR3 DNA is TGCGCCAGCGGTAGCGGGGGGGCCGATCAAGAGCAGTTCTTC.

CDR3 region: CASSLLQGEAKNIQYF. Here the CDR3 DNA reads TGTGCCAGCAGCTTACTCCAGGGGGAAGCCAAAAACATTCAGTACTTC. This rearrangement joins TRBV7-8 to TRBJ2-4; 7 bases are a match to TRBD1. J lost 0 bases, V lost 2 bases, and 4 bases had no gene match. The V gene's germline CDR1 is SGHVS and CDR2 FQNEAQ. This CDR3 has 16 residues.